The 26 T cell receptor beta chains reported below all come from one sample, sequenced in a study of blood T cell dynamics during melanoma immunotherapy. Method: immunoSEQ multiplex PCR; TCRdb's copy keeps in-frame clones and lacks some. Of fewer than 3,000 clones in the sample, about 83% were seen once. Indicated time point: week 3, after first cycle of checkpoint inhibitor. The sample was blood, taken from a patient treated with checkpoint blockade. These receptors came from a human donor with melanoma.

V is TRBV2 and J is TRBJ2-7; TRBD2 matches 10 bases. In germline, CDR1 is SNHLY, CDR2 FYNNEI. CDR3 size: 15 residues. The trim removed 3 bases at V and 7 bases at J, leaving 9 bases unmatched. As DNA, the CDR3 is TGTGCCAGCAGTGACGTCGGACTAGCGGAGGGGGAGCAGTACTTC. It encodes CASSDVGLAEGEQYF.

The chain joins TRBV6-5 to TRBJ2-7; the D call may be TRBD1 or TRBD2 (5 bases each). The CDR3 has 15 amino acids. Germline-derived CDR1 and CDR2 are MNHEY and SVGAGI. Trimming took off 6 bases at V and 7 bases at J, with 22 bases between the two ends. The CDR3 DNA is TGTGCCAGCAGCACAAATCGGGACCGACCGCATGAGCAGTACTTC. Its translation is CASSTNRDRPHEQYF.

This chain joins TRBV28 and TRBJ1-5, with D uncertain. The germline V and J ends were trimmed by 4 bases and 0 bases, with 7 bases remaining between them. CDR1 and CDR2 from the germline V gene are MDHEN and SYDVKM. This CDR3 is built from 14 residues. The CDR3 DNA sequence: TGTGCCAGCAGTTCCTTAGATAGCAATCAGCCCCAGCATTTT. Its protein is CASSSLDSNQPQHF.

V is TRBV11-3 and J is TRBJ1-1; D gene ambiguous. Germline lookup yields CDR1 SGHNT and CDR2 YENEEA. The CDR3 sequence is 13 residues long. Between the trimmed V and J ends, which lost 5 bases and 1 base, there was a span of 8 bases. The CDR3 DNA reads TGTGCCAGCAGCCGAATGGGGAACACTGAAGCTTTCTTT. Its protein is CASSRMGNTEAFF.

This clone was seen just once. The chain employs TRBV10-3 and TRBJ2-7; D might be TRBD1 or TRBD2, each matching 5 bases. CDR1 is ENHRY, CDR2 SYGVKD, per germline. CDR3 length: 15 amino acids. Trimming shortened V by 3 bases and J by 4 bases, and 16 bases separated the two germline ends. CDR3 coding DNA: TGTGCCATCAGTGAAGTGGGAGTGGGGCTTTACGAGCAGTACTTC. Its protein product is CAISEVGVGLYEQYF.

V gene TRBV7-9 combines with J gene TRBJ1-4, with D perhaps TRBD1 (6 bases). The germline CDR1 and CDR2 sequences are SEHNR and FQNEAQ (reference sequence). V was trimmed by 8 bases and J by 10 bases, leaving 17 bases between them. There are 13 residues in the CDR3. CDR3: CASLTNRDGKLFF. CDR3 in DNA: TGTGCCAGCTTAACGAACAGGGACGGAAAACTGTTTTTT. The full variable domain, with the rest looked up from reference TRBV7-9 and TRBJ1-4, is DTGVSQNPRHKITKRGQNVTFRCDPISEHNRLYWYRQTLGQGPEFLTYFQNEAQLEKSRLLSDRFSAERPKGSFSTLEIQRTEQGDSAMYLCASLTNRDGKLFFGSGTQLSVL.

CDR3: CAWSPGTKSGGKLFF. The CDR3 coding sequence is TGTGCCTGGAGTCCCGGGACGAAATCCGGGGGAAAACTGTTTTTT. This sequence joins TRBV30 and TRBJ1-4; tentatively, D is TRBD1 (5 bases). Looked up from germline, CDR1 is GTSNPN and CDR2 is SVGIG (reference sequence). V was shortened by 2 bases and J by 10 bases, with 20 bases between the two germline ends. The CDR3 loop spans 15 amino acids.

The chain carries TRBV5-8 and TRBJ2-5; 11 bases match TRBD2. The DNA end is more similar to TRBJ2-7, so the J call may be wrong. Germline V gives CDR1 SGHTS, CDR2 YDEGEE. The length of the CDR3 is 14 residues. The CDR3 DNA reads as TGTGCCAGCGGTCTAGCGGGAGGAAAGGACGAGCAGTACTTC. As protein: CASGLAGGKDEQYF.

A few counts support this clone. The gene calls are TRBV7-9 and TRBJ2-7; D unresolved. Trimming took 5 bases from V and 1 from J, leaving 12 bases between them. Germline V gene sequence: CDR1 SEHNR, CDR2 FQNEAQ (reference sequence). The CDR3 consists of 14 residues. The chain's CDR3 is CASSPMVGSYEQYF. The CDR3, as DNA: TGTGCCAGCAGCCCCATGGTGGGATCCTACGAGCAGTACTTC. Based on the CDR3 plus reference TRBV7-9 and TRBJ2-7, the full variable domain is DTGVSQNPRHKITKRGQNVTFRCDPISEHNRLYWYRQTLGQGPEFLTYFQNEAQLEKSRLLSDRFSAERPKGSFSTLEIQRTEQGDSAMYLCASSPMVGSYEQYFGPGTRLTVT.

This chain's CDR3 is CASSLEPGGMMHF. CDR3 coding DNA: TGTGCCAGCAGCTTAGAACCCGGGGGAATGATGCATTTT. The chain couples TRBV11-2 to TRBJ1-5, with D possibly matching TRBD1 (5 bases). The length of the CDR3 is 13 residues. Germline lookup yields CDR1 SGHAT and CDR2 FQNNGV. Trimming cost V 0 bases and J 15 bases, with 15 bases left between them.

The chain couples TRBV5-1 to TRBJ2-2, with 7 bases identical to TRBD2. The V gene end was trimmed by 0 bases and the J gene end by 5 bases; junction bases not matched to a gene: 7. Germline V gives CDR1 SGHRS, CDR2 YFSETQ. CDR3 length: 16 amino acids. Here the CDR3 DNA reads TGCGCCAGCAGCTTGGGTTCGGGAGGAGGTACCGGGGAGCTGTTTTTT. This sequence encodes CASSLGSGGGTGELFF.

The CDR3, as DNA: TGTGCCAGCCGAAAGCGGACTCATGGTAAAGAGACCCAGTACTTC. Translating gives CASRKRTHGKETQYF. This rearrangement joins TRBV2 to TRBJ2-5; D perhaps matches TRBD2 (5 bases). The ends were cut back, 8 bases at V and 3 bases at J, with 19 bases in the middle. The CDR3 has 15 residues. Per germline, CDR1 SNHLY and CDR2 FYNNEI.

The rearrangement links TRBV5-1 to TRBJ2-5, with D perhaps TRBD2 (5 bases). Trimming removed 0 bases from V and 5 bases from J, with 11 bases in between. Germline V gene sequence: CDR1 SGHRS, CDR2 YFSETQ. This CDR3 is 14 amino acids long. Here the CDR3 DNA reads TGCGCCAGCAGCTTGGGTGGGAGTGGGGAGACCCAGTACTTC. This encodes CASSLGGSGETQYF.

The CDR3, as DNA: TGCAGCTTCAGACAGGAGTTTGATACGCAGTATTTT. Translated, it gives CSFRQEFDTQYF. This chain connects TRBV29-1 to TRBJ2-3; a weak D match, TRBD1 (6 bases). Germline V gene lookup returns CDR1 SQVTM and CDR2 ANQGSEA. The CDR3 contains 12 residues. V was pared by 8 bases and J by 6 bases, with 15 bases between.

This chain links TRBV7-9 with TRBJ2-7; D call uncertain. This CDR3 has 11 residues. CDR1 is SEHNR, CDR2 FQNEAQ, per germline (reference sequence). Trimming shortened V by 4 bases and J by 2 bases, and 3 bases separated the two germline ends. The CDR3 nucleotides read TGTGCCAGCAGCTCAGCCTACGAGCAGTACTTC. It translates to CASSSAYEQYF.

This clone showed up just once. The chain links TRBV7-2 to TRBJ2-7, with no clear D. The CDR3 consists of 13 residues. Trimming shortened V by 1 base and J by 5 bases, and 9 bases separated the two germline ends. Germline loops: CDR1 SGHTA, CDR2 FQGNSA. The CDR3, as DNA: TGTGCCAGCAGCTTAGGTTTGGGCGACGAGCAGTACTTC. Amino acids: CASSLGLGDEQYF.

Written as DNA, the CDR3 is TGTGCCAGCAGCCGAACCCCTCTGGGCAATCAGCCCCAGCATTTT. Amino acid sequence: CASSRTPLGNQPQHF. The J gene is TRBJ1-5, the V gene TRBV28; D gene ambiguous. Germline V CDR1 and CDR2: MDHEN, SYDVKM. The CDR3 totals 15 residues. V was clipped by 6 bases and J by 2 bases, with 14 bases between them.

In its sample, this clone was seen a few times. J is TRBJ1-2 and V is TRBV19; 7 bases map to TRBD1. V shed 9 bases, J shed 5 bases, and the junction held 12 bases outside the gene matches. CDR3 length: 14 amino acids. CDR1 is LNHDA, CDR2 SQIVND, per germline (reference sequence). The CDR3 protein is CASYRDSPSYGYTF. Here the CDR3 DNA reads TGTGCCAGCTATAGGGACAGCCCCTCATATGGCTACACCTTC.

This clone occurred once. The chain couples TRBV12-5 to TRBJ2-1; 11 bases agree with TRBD1. Germline CDR1 reads LGHNT; CDR2 reads FRNRAP. V shed 0 bases, J shed 8 bases, and the junction held 6 bases outside the gene matches. The CDR3 length is 16 residues. As DNA, the CDR3 is TGTGCTAGTGGTTTGGTACCGGGACAGGGGGATCATGAGCAGTTCTTC. It codes for CASGLVPGQGDHEQFF.

The chain links TRBV10-2 to TRBJ2-1; D is undetermined. V gave up 6 bases and J gave up 7 bases, with 13 bases separating them. This CDR3 contains 13 residues. Germline-derived CDR1 and CDR2 are WSHSY and SAAADI. The CDR3 region has the DNA TGCGCCAGCAGCCCCGGCCCAGAGAATGAGCAGTTCTTC. Translation: CASSPGPENEQFF.

This sequence joins TRBV6-1 and TRBJ2-2; maybe TRBD2 (5 bases). V was clipped by 3 bases and J by 0 bases, with 11 bases between them. The CDR3 loop spans 16 amino acids. CDR1 and CDR2 (germline): MNHNS, SASEGT. The DNA of the CDR3 is TGTGCCAGCAGTGATAAGGCCGGGACGAACACCGGGGAGCTGTTTTTT. This gives the protein CASSDKAGTNTGELFF.

By share, this clone ranks as hyperexpanded. This sequence joins TRBV19 and TRBJ2-1; D gene ambiguous. Trimming took 4 bases from V and 4 from J, leaving 5 bases between them. Germline V gene sequence: CDR1 LNHDA, CDR2 SQIVND (reference sequence). The CDR3 runs to 12 residues. This chain's CDR3 is CASSNGYNEQFF. The DNA of the CDR3 is TGTGCCAGTAGTAACGGATACAATGAGCAGTTCTTC.

The chain links TRBV7-2 to TRBJ2-1, with 9 bases identical to TRBD2. The J segment lost 8 bases and the V segment lost 5 bases, leaving 7 bases of the junction unmatched. Germline loops: CDR1 SGHTA, CDR2 FQGNSA. The CDR3 contains 14 residues. The CDR3 nucleotides read TGTGCCAGCAGCCGAAGGACTAGCGTCTATGAGCAGTTCTTC. Translation: CASSRRTSVYEQFF.

The rearrangement uses TRBV27 and TRBJ1-5; TRBD1 matches at 7 bases. V lost 4 bases and J lost 5; bases outside the gene matches: 5. CDR1 MNHEY and CDR2 SMNVEV come from the germline V gene (reference sequence). This CDR3 contains 14 residues. CDR3 loop: CASSSQGFHQPQHF. In DNA form, the CDR3 reads TGTGCCAGCAGTTCACAGGGGTTCCATCAGCCCCAGCATTTT.

In this sample, this clone turned up a few times. The gene calls are TRBV11-2 and TRBJ1-4, with unresolved D. Germline lookup yields CDR1 SGHAT and CDR2 FQNNGV. The CDR3 loop spans 14 amino acids. Trimming removed 4 bases at V and 4 bases at J, with 10 bases between. CDR3 residues: CASSSSAGNEKLFF. The CDR3 bases are TGTGCCAGCAGCTCCTCTGCTGGTAATGAAAAACTGTTTTTT.

This sequence joins TRBV5-1 and TRBJ1-2; 12 bases are shared with TRBD1. The V gene end was trimmed by 5 bases and the J gene end by 4 bases; junction bases not matched to a gene: 15. The CDR3 runs 18 residues. Germline V gene sequence: CDR1 SGHRS, CDR2 YFSETQ. CDR3 in amino acids: CASRKGGLGTGGAYGYTF. The CDR3 DNA is TGCGCCAGCAGGAAAGGAGGACTAGGGACAGGGGGCGCCTATGGCTACACCTTC.